This TCR beta chain was sequenced in a study of CD8 T cells in ankylosing spondylitis. Study-wide findings and caveats: CD8+ by phenotype, disease-linked clones were relatively rare in peripheral blood. Several of the motif variants were reported before in synovial fluid and blood from reactive arthritis. About 8 highly homologous variants made up a TCR beta motif that seemed to typify ankylosing spondylitis blood.

Researchers built TCR beta libraries using quantitative 5'-RACE with molecular barcodes. TCRdb ran MiXCR on the 5' RACE reads and lists one entry per CDR3 protein. This table has fewer than 400,000 distinct CDR3 sequences, 14% to 15% appearing once. Trimming took 4 bases from V and 4 from J, leaving 5 bases between them. Looked up from germline, CDR1 is SNHLY and CDR2 is FYNNEI. The CDR3 runs 11 residues. This clonotype was counted only a few times. Antigen specificity is unknown. Sequencing was carried out using blood, either unsorted or a sorted T cell fraction (not recorded which). The sequence derives from a male donor with ankylosing spondylitis or in good health (not recorded which). This chain connects TRBV2 to TRBJ2-7; D is uncertain. CDR3 nucleotide sequence: TGTGCCAGCAGTGCAAAATACGAGCAGTACTTC. The encoded protein is CASSAKYEQYF.